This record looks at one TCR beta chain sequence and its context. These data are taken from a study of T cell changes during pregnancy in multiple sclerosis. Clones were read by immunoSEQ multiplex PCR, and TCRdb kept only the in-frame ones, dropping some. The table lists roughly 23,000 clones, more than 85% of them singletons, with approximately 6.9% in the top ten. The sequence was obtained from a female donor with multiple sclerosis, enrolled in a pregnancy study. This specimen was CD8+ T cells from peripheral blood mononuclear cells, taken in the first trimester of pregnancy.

CDR3 nucleotides: TGTGCCAGCAGCCCGCTGGTAGGGGTTAGTACTGAAGCTTTCTTT. Protein sequence: CASSPLVGVSTEAFF. This chain uses TRBV7-3 with TRBJ1-1, with a tentative D call TRBD1 (5 bases). CDR1 is SGHTA, CDR2 FQGTGA, per germline. The CDR3 totals 15 residues. Trimming removed 5 bases at V and 5 bases at J, with 18 bases between.